This is a list of T cell receptor beta chains from one sample in a study of blood T cell repertoires in COVID-19. Only in-frame clones appear in the TCRdb table, and some are missing; sequencing was by immunoSEQ multiplex PCR. Here the sample spans around 390,000 clones, 87% being singletons. Input material: PBMCs or T cells enriched from blood (not recorded which). These receptors came from a woman aged 45-60 years who had recovered from COVID-19. Each CDR3 is given with its conserved first and last residue. D genes are given only for firm matches. The size of a clone is reported for some rows only, either as once, few or many, or as a class for expanded clones.

>-|TRBJ1-5|-|TRBV19
CASSVTTDSNQPQHF
TGTGCCAGTAGTGTAACAACAGATAGCAATCAGCCCCAGCATTTT
>once|TRBJ1-1|-|TRBV3-1/TRBV3-2
CASSHWGGSGNTEAFF
TGTGCCAGCAGCCACTGGGGGGGGTCGGGGAACACTGAAGCTTTCTTT
>-|TRBJ1-6|-|TRBV7-2
CASSLLGGDSPLHF
TGTGCCAGCAGCTTACTGGGGGGGGATTCACCCCTCCACTTT
>-|TRBJ1-5|-|TRBV7-9
CASSLSGNQPQHF
TGTGCCAGCAGCTTATCGGGCAATCAGCCCCAGCATTTT
>-|TRBJ2-2|TRBD1|TRBV6-5
CASRLDRGSTGELFF
TGTGCCAGCAGACTTGACAGGGGCAGCACCGGGGAGCTGTTTTTT
>-|TRBJ1-4|-|TRBV7-9
CASSRPRTAAEKLFF
TGTGCCAGCAGCCGCCCTCGGACTGCCGCTGAAAAACTGTTTTTT
>-|TRBJ2-3|TRBD2|TRBV9
CASSVGASGSTDTQYF
TGTGCCAGCAGCGTAGGGGCTAGCGGAAGCACAGATACGCAGTATTTT
>-|TRBJ2-7|TRBD2|TRBV2
CASSEGSGVSSYEQYF
TGTGCCAGCAGTGAAGGTAGCGGGGTAAGCTCCTACGAGCAGTACTTC
>-|TRBJ1-2|TRBD1|TRBV5-8
CASSFPDSGTVGYGYTF
TGTGCCAGCAGCTTCCCTGACTCCGGGACAGTGGGCTATGGCTACACCTTC
>-|TRBJ2-5|-|TRBV5-1
CASTLDVWPGTQYF
TGCGCCAGCACACTAGACGTCTGGCCGGGGACCCAGTACTTC
>-|TRBJ1-2|TRBD1|TRBV6-5
CASSKQGAWGYTF
TGTGCCAGCAGTAAACAGGGGGCTTGGGGCTACACCTTC
>-|TRBJ2-3|-|TRBV6-5
CASSYSSRTSTDTQYF
TGTGCCAGCAGTTACTCGTCGAGGACTAGCACAGATACGCAGTATTTT
>once|TRBJ1-6|-|TRBV12-2
CASRSTGTDNSPLHF
TGTGCAAGTCGCTCGACTGGGACAGACAATTCACCCCTCCACTTT
>-|TRBJ2-7|-|TRBV10-3
CAISESVEQYF
TGTGCCATCAGTGAGTCCGTCGAGCAGTACTTC
>-|TRBJ2-7|-|TRBV7-8
CASSLESGQGYYEQYF
TGTGCCAGCAGCTTAGAGTCCGGGCAGGGGTACTACGAGCAGTACTTC
>-|TRBJ1-4|-|TRBV30
CAWGLTGVTNEKLFF
TGTGCCTGGGGCTTGACAGGCGTAACTAATGAAAAACTGTTTTTT
>few|TRBJ2-1|TRBD1|TRBV11-2
CASSLTGTGKYNEQFF
TGTGCCAGCAGCCTTACCGGGACAGGGAAGTACAATGAGCAGTTCTTC
>-|TRBJ1-5|TRBD1|TRBV19
CASSITTGDQPQHF
TGTGCCAGTAGTATAACCACAGGGGATCAGCCCCAGCATTTT
>-|TRBJ2-7|TRBD1|TRBV28
CASRPETGLNYEQYF
TGTGCCAGCAGACCTGAGACAGGGTTAAACTACGAGCAGTACTTC
>few|TRBJ1-5|TRBD1|TRBV25-1
CATRGTGVNQPQHF
TGTGCCACTCGGGGGACAGGGGTCAATCAGCCCCAGCATTTT
>-|TRBJ2-5|-|TRBV15
CATSRTGFQETQYF
TGTGCCACCTCTAGAACGGGTTTCCAAGAGACCCAGTACTTC
>-|TRBJ1-5|-|TRBV7-2
CASSLVDSPQPQHF
TGTGCCAGCAGCTTAGTAGACAGTCCTCAGCCCCAGCATTTT
>-|TRBJ2-5|TRBD2|TRBV27
CASSLGTSGVETQYF
TGTGCCAGCAGTTTAGGGACTAGCGGGGTGGAGACCCAGTACTTC
>-|TRBJ2-3|-|TRBV12-3/TRBV12-4
CASRQRDTQYF
TGTGCCAGCAGGCAGAGGGATACGCAGTATTTT
>-|TRBJ1-4|TRBD1|TRBV6-6
CASSTGGYYEKLFF
TGTGCCAGCAGCACAGGGGGGTATTATGAAAAACTGTTTTTT
>once|TRBJ1-1|-|TRBV30
CAWSVQGTTEAFF
TGTGCCTGGAGTGTGCAGGGGACCACTGAAGCTTTCTTT
>once|TRBJ2-5|TRBD2|TRBV4-1
CASSQEGTSVETQYF
TGCGCCAGCAGCCAAGAAGGTACTAGCGTAGAGACCCAGTACTTC
>-|TRBJ2-3|TRBD2|TRBV7-9
CASSTERGGTQYF
TGTGCCAGCAGCACCGAGCGGGGTGGTACGCAGTATTTT
>-|TRBJ2-1|TRBD1|TRBV6-2/TRBV6-3
CASSYSLSDWDRGYNEQFF
TGTGCCAGCAGTTACTCGTTGTCGGATTGGGACAGGGGCTACAATGAGCAGTTCTTC
>-|TRBJ2-2|TRBD1|TRBV15
CATSSRQGNTGELFF
TGTGCCACCAGCAGCCGACAGGGGAACACCGGGGAGCTGTTTTTT
>-|TRBJ1-4|-|TRBV7-9
CASSLVRGTNEKLFF
TGTGCCAGCAGCTTAGTCAGGGGAACTAATGAAAAACTGTTTTTT
>-|TRBJ2-7|TRBD2|TRBV28
CASRLGLAGLYEQYF
TGTGCCAGCAGACTCGGACTAGCGGGGCTCTACGAGCAGTACTTC
>once|TRBJ2-7|TRBD1|TRBV29-1
CSVEVEDRGYEQYF
TGCAGCGTTGAAGTGGAGGACAGGGGCTACGAGCAGTACTTC
>-|TRBJ2-7|-|TRBV2
CASSYPEQYF
TGTGCCAGCAGTTATCCCGAGCAGTACTTC
>-|TRBJ2-7|TRBD2|TRBV4-2
CASSQTGTSGGSVIYEQYF
TGTGCCAGCAGCCAAACCGGGACTAGCGGGGGAAGTGTCATCTACGAGCAGTACTTC
>-|TRBJ1-2|-|TRBV5-5
CASSFGVTGSYGYTF
TGTGCCAGCAGCTTCGGGGTGACAGGTAGCTATGGCTACACCTTC
>-|TRBJ1-1|-|TRBV5-1
CASSLRGFTEAFF
TGCGCCAGCAGCTTGCGGGGATTCACTGAAGCTTTCTTT
>-|TRBJ1-6|TRBD1|TRBV7-2
CASRFRDRGLDLHF
TGTGCCAGCAGATTCCGGGACAGGGGGCTGGACCTCCACTTT
>-|TRBJ1-2|TRBD1|TRBV6-5
CASSYSGTGNRYGYTF
TGTGCCAGCAGTTACTCTGGGACAGGGAATCGCTATGGCTACACCTTC
>-|TRBJ1-3|-|TRBV30
CAWSQNTIYF
TGTGCCTGGAGTCAAAACACCATATATTTT
>-|TRBJ1-2|-|TRBV2
CASRERSSTLEDTF
TGTGCCAGCAGGGAAAGGTCGAGTACTTTAGAGGACACCTTC
>-|TRBJ2-2|-|TRBV9
CASNRDPGELFF
TGTGCCAGCAACAGGGATCCCGGGGAGCTGTTTTTT
>-|TRBJ1-1|-|TRBV18
CASSQTDGRTAEAFF
TGTGCCAGCTCACAAACGGACGGGAGGACAGCTGAAGCTTTCTTT
>-|TRBJ1-2|-|TRBV18
CASSPRSSEQGYGYTF
TGTGCCAGCTCACCACGGAGTTCGGAACAGGGCTATGGCTACACCTTC
>once|TRBJ1-1|-|TRBV27
CASSLSATLNTEAFF
TGTGCCAGCAGTTTATCGGCGACATTGAACACTGAAGCTTTCTTT
>once|TRBJ2-1|-|TRBV5-4
CASRGTDSYNEQFF
TGTGCCAGCAGGGGGACTGATTCCTACAATGAGCAGTTCTTC
>-|TRBJ2-5|TRBD2|TRBV5-1
CASSVSGSGVETQYF
TGCGCCAGCAGCGTAAGTGGGAGCGGGGTTGAGACCCAGTACTTC
>once|TRBJ1-4|TRBD1|TRBV3-1/TRBV3-2
CASSQGTGGREKLFF
TGTGCCAGCAGCCAAGGGACAGGGGGTAGAGAAAAACTGTTTTTT
>-|TRBJ1-1|TRBD1|TRBV15
CATNRGGPTEAFF
TGTGCCACTAACAGGGGCGGACCCACTGAAGCTTTCTTT
>-|TRBJ2-1|-|TRBV6-2/TRBV6-3
CASSYSQSDEEGEQFF
TGTGCCAGCAGTTACTCTCAGTCCGACGAGGAGGGGGAGCAGTTCTTC
>-|TRBJ2-1|TRBD2|TRBV30
CAWSVPSGGRNEQFF
TGTGCCTGGAGTGTACCTAGCGGGGGCCGCAATGAGCAGTTCTTC